These T cell receptor beta chains were read from a single sample in a study of cytomegalovirus exposure and HLA in healthy donors. Using immunoSEQ multiplex PCR, the repertoire was profiled, and TCRdb retains in-frame clones only, with some absent. Its listing shows fewer than 110,000 clones. Sequencing input: PBMCs. Receptor source: a man aged 40-50 years in good health and CMV-seronegative. CDR3s include the opening cysteine and the closing phenylalanine or tryptophan. D genes are given only for firm matches.

TRBV5-6,16,TRBD1,TRBJ1-5,TGTGCCAGCAGCCGAGTAGAAGACAGGGCTAATCAGCCCCAGCATTTT,CASSRVEDRANQPQHF
TRBV27,16,TRBD2,TRBJ2-1,TGTGCCAGCAGTTTACTAGCGGTTCACTCCTACAATGAGCAGTTCTTC,CASSLLAVHSYNEQFF
TRBV9,18,TRBD2,TRBJ2-1,TGTGCCAGCAGCGAAGCCCCCGGGGGGAGCGGGAGGTACAATGAGCAGTTCTTC,CASSEAPGGSGRYNEQFF
TRBV27,15,-,TRBJ1-6,TGTGCCAGCACTCTTCAGGGCGGTCAGGGTTCACCCCTCCACTTT,CASTLQGGQGSPLHF
TRBV18,14,-,TRBJ1-5,TGTGCCAGCTCACCACTAGGGGTCAAGGGGCCCCAGCATTTT,CASSPLGVKGPQHF
TRBV18,15,TRBD1,TRBJ1-5,TGTGCCAGCTCAGAGACAGGGTTAAGCAATCAGCCCCAGCATTTT,CASSETGLSNQPQHF
TRBV28,14,-,TRBJ2-3,TGTGCCAGCTTTGAGGGGACAAGCACAGATACGCAGTATTTT,CASFEGTSTDTQYF
TRBV5-1,14,TRBD2,TRBJ2-1,TGCGCCAGCGGGGTAGCGGGGCCTAACAATGAGCAGTTCTTC,CASGVAGPNNEQFF
TRBV6-6,15,-,TRBJ2-2,TGTGCCAGCAGTTACTCCCAATCGAACACCGGGGAGCTGTTTTTT,CASSYSQSNTGELFF
TRBV29-1,10,-,TRBJ1-1,TGCAGCGCAGAAAACACTGAAGCTTTCTTT,CSAENTEAFF
TRBV25-1,12,-,TRBJ1-1,TGTGCCAGCAGTGTCGTTTCGGGTGAAGCTTTCTTT,CASSVVSGEAFF
TRBV7-2,15,-,TRBJ2-5,TGTGCCAGCAGGCCTCCAGGTGGAAGACAAGAGACCCAGTACTTC,CASRPPGGRQETQYF
TRBV4-3,16,TRBD2,TRBJ2-7,TGCGCCAGCAGCCCACGGGCTAGCGGGGGGGCGTACGAGCAGTACTTC,CASSPRASGGAYEQYF
TRBV9,14,TRBD2,TRBJ2-1,TGTGCCAGCTCCCTTAGCGGGAAATACAATGAGCAGTTCTTC,CASSLSGKYNEQFF